Only one count was recorded for the clone carrying this T cell receptor beta chain. The germline V gene has CDR1 MNHEY and CDR2 SVGEGT. V gave up 2 bases and J gave up 5 bases; unmatched junction bases: 9. There are 16 residues in the CDR3. The data belong to a study of blood T cell repertoires in COVID-19. Study information: COVID-19 samples collected from the United States, Italy and Spain covered acute and convalescent phases. The analysed material was cDNA or gDNA that came from T cells, B-cell-depleted T cells, or PBMCs.

Original analysis: Reference gene primer amplification gave nucleated cell count estimates. Here immunoSEQ multiplex PCR was the method, and the copy in TCRdb shows in-frame clones only, minus some. That table is the source of V, J and clone size, and D and trimming were worked out from the DNA. The data hold about 73,000 clones, with around four fifths observed a single time. The rearrangement joins TRBV6-2 or TRBV6-3 to TRBJ2-7; the match to TRBD1 covers 10 bases. Sequenced: peripheral blood. The clonotype originates from a man aged 50-59 years with active COVID-19. CDR3 DNA sequence: TGTGCCAGCAGTTACGCCGCGGGACAGGGGTCCAACGAGCAGTACTTC. This sequence encodes CASSYAAGQGSNEQYF.